Following are 3 T cell receptor beta chains from one sample sequenced in a study of shared clonotypes between healthy human individuals. Data came from immunoSEQ multiplex PCR; TCRdb stores just in-frame clones and leaves some out. In the table there are roughly 1,600,000 clones, approximately 98.5% of which are singletons. The sequenced material came from naive CD4+ T cells sorted from blood. Specified subset: CD45RA+ positively selected. Every receptor here comes from a man aged 25 to 40 in good health.

This clone was observed once. V and J are TRBV27 and TRBJ2-3, with 12 bases matching TRBD2. This CDR3 is built from 15 residues. Trimming removed 6 bases from V and 5 bases from J; junction bases left unmatched: 6. CDR1 and CDR2 (germline): MNHEY, SMNVEV (reference sequence). The CDR3: CASRASGRARDTQYF. Written as DNA, the CDR3 is TGTGCCAGCAGGGCTAGCGGGAGGGCCCGAGATACGCAGTATTTT.

The rearrangement uses TRBV5-1 and TRBJ2-7; TRBD1 matches at 7 bases. The ends lost 0 bases at V and 7 bases at J; junction bases unmatched: 10. The CDR3 sequence is 15 residues long. Germline loops: CDR1 SGHRS, CDR2 YFSETQ. In DNA, the CDR3 is TGCGCCAGCAGCTTGGAACCGACAGGGCCTACGGAGCAGTACTTC. This encodes CASSLEPTGPTEQYF. The full variable domain, in which reference TRBV5-1 and TRBJ2-7 provide the parts outside the CDR3, is KAGVTQTPRYLIKTRGQQVTLSCSPISGHRSVSWYQQTPGQGLQFLFEYFSETQRNKGNFPGRFSGRQFSNSRSEMNVSTLELGDSALYLCASSLEPTGPTEQYFGPGTRLTVT.

The V and J genes are TRBV5-1 and TRBJ2-5; a weak D match, TRBD2 (6 bases). This CDR3 comprises 14 residues. Germline V gene data show CDR1 as SGHRS and CDR2 as YFSETQ. With 7 bases removed from V and 5 bases from J, the gap between germline ends came to 18 bases. CDR3: CASFLPGVGETQYF. The CDR3 DNA reads TGCGCCAGCTTCCTACCGGGGGTCGGGGAGACCCAGTACTTC.